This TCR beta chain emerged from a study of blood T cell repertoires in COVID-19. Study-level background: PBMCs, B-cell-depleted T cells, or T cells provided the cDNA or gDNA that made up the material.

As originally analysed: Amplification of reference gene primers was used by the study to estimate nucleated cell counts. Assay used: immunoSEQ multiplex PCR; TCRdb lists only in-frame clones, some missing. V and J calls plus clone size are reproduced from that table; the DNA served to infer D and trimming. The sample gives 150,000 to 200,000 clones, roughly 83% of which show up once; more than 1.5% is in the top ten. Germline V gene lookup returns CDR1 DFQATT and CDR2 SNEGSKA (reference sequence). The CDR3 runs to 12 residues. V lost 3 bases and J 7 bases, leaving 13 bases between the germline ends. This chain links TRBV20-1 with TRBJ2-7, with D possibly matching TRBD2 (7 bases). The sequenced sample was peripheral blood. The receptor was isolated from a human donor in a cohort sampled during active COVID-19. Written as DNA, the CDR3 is TGCAGTGCTAGTAGGGAGGGGGGGGAGCAGTACTTC. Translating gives CSASREGGEQYF.